These 10 T cell receptor beta chains share one sample of origin, sequenced in a study of blood T cells in healthy people across ages. The authors ran a second PCR of roughly 6 to 11 cycles using a sample-barcoded 5' primer and a J-beta primer mix. Via MiXCR, TCRdb re-called the 5' RACE reads, giving one row per CDR3 protein. The table has 1.5 million or so distinct CDR3 sequences, roughly 43% seen once. Specimen: blood. These receptors all come from a young woman in good health.

The chain has TRBV20-1 and TRBJ2-1; possibly TRBD2 for D (5 bases). CDR1 and CDR2 (germline): DFQATT, SNEGSKA (reference sequence). This CDR3 contains 15 residues. Trimming removed 6 bases from V and 7 bases from J, with 22 bases in between. The CDR3 loop reads CSALGNKGRGNEQFF. CDR3 nucleotides: TGCAGTGCCCTAGGGAATAAGGGCCGCGGGAATGAGCAGTTCTTC.

This clonotype was observed a handful of times. J is TRBJ2-7 and V is TRBV4-3; D remains unclear. The V end was cut by 0 bases, the J end by 6 bases, with 9 bases between. The CDR3 is 13 residues long. The germline CDR1 and CDR2 sequences are LGHNA and YSLEER. The CDR3 nucleotides read TGCGCCAGCAGCCAAGATCAAGGAACCGAGCAGTACTTC. Translation: CASSQDQGTEQYF.

This clonotype was counted between two and nine times. V is TRBV7-2 and J is TRBJ1-2; D may be TRBD1 (5 bases). This CDR3 region has 15 residues. Trimming removed 5 bases at V and 0 bases at J, with 13 bases between. Germline CDR1 is SGHTA and CDR2 is FQGNSA. The CDR3 DNA reads TGTGCCAGCAGCCGGGGCGGCAACTCTAACTATGGCTACACCTTC. It codes for CASSRGGNSNYGYTF.

With regard to this clonotype: This may arise from a read error, as a much more abundant clone is one base away. The rearrangement uses TRBV12-3 or TRBV12-4 and TRBJ2-5; D call uncertain. The assigned J gene may be wrong: the sequence end matches TRBJ2-7 better. The CDR3 sequence is 13 residues long. The CDR3 spells CASSFMGTDEQYF. CDR3 sequence (DNA): TGTGCCAGCAGTTTTATGGGAACCGACGAGCAGTACTTC.

This chain links TRBV20-1 with TRBJ2-7, with D possibly matching TRBD1 (6 bases). Germline lookup yields CDR1 DFQATT and CDR2 SNEGSKA (reference sequence). Trimming removed 0 bases at V and 3 bases at J, with 12 bases between. The CDR3 runs 14 residues. Here the CDR3 reads CSARDRTAGYEQYF. CDR3 nucleotide sequence: TGCAGTGCTAGAGATCGGACAGCAGGCTACGAGCAGTACTTC.

The genes are TRBV27 and TRBJ1-2; 11 bases match TRBD1. The ends lost 6 bases at V and 7 bases at J; junction bases unmatched: 7. Germline V gene data show CDR1 as MNHEY and CDR2 as SMNVEV (reference sequence). The CDR3 runs to 14 residues. Here the CDR3 DNA reads TGTGCCAGCAGACCCTCGGGGACAGGGGGTGGCTACACCTTC. Residues: CASRPSGTGGGYTF.

This clonotype has more than one count but fewer than ten. V is TRBV20-1 and J is TRBJ1-2; D ambiguous. CDR1 is DFQATT and CDR2 is SNEGSKA in the germline V gene (reference sequence). V dropped 6 bases and J dropped 4 bases, with 6 bases sitting between them. CDR3 length: 10 amino acids. The CDR3 coding sequence is TGCAGTGCGAGACTCTATGGCTACACCTTC. Its translation: CSARLYGYTF.

The chain employs TRBV30 and TRBJ1-6; the D gene is possibly TRBD1 (6 bases). Germline V gene lookup returns CDR1 GTSNPN and CDR2 SVGIG (reference sequence). The V end lost 4 bases, the J end lost 9 bases, and 16 bases lay between the germline ends. This CDR3 spans 14 amino acids. The DNA for the CDR3 is TGTGCCTGGACAGGGGAAGGTTCGAGTTCACCCCTCCACTTT. Translation gives CAWTGEGSSSPLHF. Drawing the rest from reference TRBV30 and TRBJ1-6, the complete variable domain is SQTIHQWPATLVQPVGSPLSLECTVEGTSNPNLYWYRQAAGRGLQLLFYSVGIGQISSEVPQNLSASRPQDRQFILSSKKLLLSDSGFYLCAWTGEGSSSPLHFGNGTRLTVT.

The V gene is TRBV9, the J gene TRBJ1-5, with no clear D. The CDR3 loop spans 15 amino acids. The V gene's germline CDR1 is SGDLS and CDR2 YYNGEE. Deletions cut 0 bases from V and 4 bases from J, with 11 bases between. The CDR3 DNA follows: TGTGCCAGCAGCGTAGGTCTGGAGACTAATCAGCCCCAGCATTTT. Its translation is CASSVGLETNQPQHF. Together with reference TRBV9 and TRBJ1-5, the CDR3 gives the full variable domain: DSGVTQTPKHLITATGQRVTLRCSPRSGDLSVYWYQQSLDQGLQFLIQYYNGEERAKGNILERFSAQQFPDLHSELNLSSLELGDSALYFCASSVGLETNQPQHFGDGTRLSIL.

This clonotype has just a few counts. At one of its ends the junction is not consistent with the germline gene, which may arise from a read error. This chain links TRBV5-1 with TRBJ2-7; D gene ambiguous. CDR3 size: 12 residues. Per germline, CDR1 SGHRS and CDR2 YFSETQ. This CDR3 reads CASRLDVYEQYF. CDR3 sequence (DNA): TGCGCCAGCAGGTTGGATGTCTACGAGCAGTACTTC.